This TCR beta chain was captured in a study of cytomegalovirus exposure and HLA in healthy donors. Some clones are missing from TCRdb's copy, which holds only in-frame ones; the method was immunoSEQ multiplex PCR. The sample consists of about 340,000 clones, 86% of them appearing once. The germline V and J ends were trimmed by 1 base and 3 bases, with 5 bases remaining between them. The length of the CDR3 is 13 residues. Germline V gene data show CDR1 as LGHNA and CDR2 as YSLEER. The chain combines TRBV4-3 with TRBJ2-3; D unresolved. The sample was PBMCs. The source of this sequence is a woman aged 18-35 years in good health and CMV-seronegative. The CDR3 here is CASSQGLTDTQYF. DNA of the CDR3: TGCGCCAGCAGCCAAGGTCTTACAGATACGCAGTATTTT.